The rows below give T cell receptor beta chains drawn from one sample of a study of blood T cell repertoires in COVID-19. Assay used: immunoSEQ multiplex PCR; TCRdb lists only in-frame clones, some missing. In the table there are about 110,000 clones, less than 85% of which are singletons. Sequencing input: peripheral blood. These receptor sequences come from a woman aged 80 or over with acute or convalescent COVID-19. Each CDR3 is given with its conserved first and last residue. Fields, in order: V gene, clone size, D gene, J gene, CDR3 DNA, CDR3 protein. D genes are given only for firm matches. Not every row has a clone size; where given, it reads once, few, many or a size class.

v_gene: TRBV21-1; abundance: few; d_gene: -; j_gene: TRBJ2-1; CDR3nt: TGTGCCAGCAGCACACTAGCGGATGGGGACCATGAGCAGTTCTTC; CDR3aa: CASSTLADGDHEQFF
v_gene: TRBV18; abundance: -; d_gene: -; j_gene: TRBJ2-2; CDR3nt: TGTGCCAGTAGGAGGCCGACGGGGGAGCTGTTTTTT; CDR3aa: CASRRPTGELFF
v_gene: TRBV5-1; abundance: once; d_gene: -; j_gene: TRBJ1-1; CDR3nt: TGCGCCAGCAGCTTAACAGGGTTTGGCGGCACTGAAGCTTTCTTT; CDR3aa: CASSLTGFGGTEAFF
v_gene: TRBV28; abundance: -; d_gene: TRBD1; j_gene: TRBJ1-5; CDR3nt: TGTGCCAGCAGTTTAAGGACAGGGAGTTCGCCCCAGCATTTT; CDR3aa: CASSLRTGSSPQHF
v_gene: TRBV10-3; abundance: -; d_gene: -; j_gene: TRBJ1-1; CDR3nt: TGTGCCATCAGTGACCCCCAGGGGATGAACACTGAAGCTTTCTTT; CDR3aa: CAISDPQGMNTEAFF
v_gene: TRBV6-5; abundance: -; d_gene: -; j_gene: TRBJ1-3; CDR3nt: TGTGCCAGCAGCCAGACAGGAGTGTATGGAAACACCATATATTTT; CDR3aa: CASSQTGVYGNTIYF
v_gene: TRBV15; abundance: few; d_gene: TRBD1; j_gene: TRBJ2-7; CDR3nt: TGTGCCACCAGCGGGAGAAGGACGACAGGGTCAGTCTACGAGCAGTACTTC; CDR3aa: CATSGRRTTGSVYEQYF
v_gene: TRBV5-4; abundance: -; d_gene: TRBD1; j_gene: TRBJ1-1; CDR3nt: TGTGCCAGCAGCAGGGACAGCACTGAAGCTTTCTTT; CDR3aa: CASSRDSTEAFF
v_gene: TRBV11-3; abundance: once; d_gene: -; j_gene: TRBJ2-2; CDR3nt: TGTGCCAGCAGCTTAGACGGGGATGGCACCGGGGAGCTGTTTTTT; CDR3aa: CASSLDGDGTGELFF
v_gene: TRBV2; abundance: -; d_gene: TRBD1; j_gene: TRBJ1-1; CDR3nt: TGTGCCAGCAGGACTAGGACAGGGTGGACTGAAGCTTTCTTT; CDR3aa: CASRTRTGWTEAFF
v_gene: TRBV5-4; abundance: -; d_gene: -; j_gene: TRBJ2-1; CDR3nt: TGTGCCAGCAGCTTGGGCCGGGCGGCGGGTGAGCAGTTCTTC; CDR3aa: CASSLGRAAGEQFF
v_gene: TRBV5-4; abundance: -; d_gene: -; j_gene: TRBJ1-2; CDR3nt: TGTGCCAGCAGCTTTGGAGACAGAGTGAACTATGGCTACACCTTC; CDR3aa: CASSFGDRVNYGYTF
v_gene: TRBV7-2; abundance: once; d_gene: TRBD1; j_gene: TRBJ2-2; CDR3nt: TGTGCCAGCAGCTTAGCCGGGACAGGAAACACCGGGGAGCTGTTTTTT; CDR3aa: CASSLAGTGNTGELFF
v_gene: TRBV11-3; abundance: -; d_gene: TRBD2; j_gene: TRBJ2-1; CDR3nt: TGTGCCAGCAGCTTAGTAGGCGGGAGGGAGCAGTTCTTC; CDR3aa: CASSLVGGREQFF
v_gene: TRBV14; abundance: once; d_gene: -; j_gene: TRBJ1-6; CDR3nt: TGTGCCAGCAGCCAAGCGGCGGGAACCCGGTCACCCCTCCACTTT; CDR3aa: CASSQAAGTRSPLHF
v_gene: TRBV27; abundance: -; d_gene: -; j_gene: TRBJ1-5; CDR3nt: TGTGCCAGCAGGGAGACAGTGGGCAATCAGCCCCAGCATTTT; CDR3aa: CASRETVGNQPQHF
v_gene: TRBV7-2; abundance: few; d_gene: -; j_gene: TRBJ1-1; CDR3nt: TGTGCCAGCAGTCCCGCGAAGATGAACACTGAAGCTTTCTTT; CDR3aa: CASSPAKMNTEAFF
v_gene: TRBV5-8; abundance: -; d_gene: TRBD1; j_gene: TRBJ1-5; CDR3nt: TGTGCCAGCAGCCCCGGGACAGTAGTCAATCAGCCCCAGCATTTT; CDR3aa: CASSPGTVVNQPQHF
v_gene: TRBV18; abundance: -; d_gene: -; j_gene: TRBJ1-6; CDR3nt: TGTGCCAGCTCACCAAGTGTTCAGAATTCACCCCTCCACTTT; CDR3aa: CASSPSVQNSPLHF
v_gene: TRBV10-3; abundance: few; d_gene: TRBD2; j_gene: TRBJ2-7; CDR3nt: TGTGCCATCGGTGGACTAGCGAACTACGAGCAGTACTTC; CDR3aa: CAIGGLANYEQYF
v_gene: TRBV5-6; abundance: -; d_gene: -; j_gene: TRBJ2-3; CDR3nt: TGTGCCAGCAGCCCCAACCCGGGTGTGCCAGATACGCAGTATTTT; CDR3aa: CASSPNPGVPDTQYF
v_gene: TRBV6-5; abundance: -; d_gene: TRBD1; j_gene: TRBJ1-2; CDR3nt: TGTGCCAGCAGTCCTCAGACAGGGGGCGGCTACACCTTC; CDR3aa: CASSPQTGGGYTF
v_gene: TRBV5-1; abundance: -; d_gene: TRBD2; j_gene: TRBJ2-7; CDR3nt: TGCGCCAGCAGCTTGGCCGGACTAGCGGGGGGAAGTTACGAGCAGTACTTC; CDR3aa: CASSLAGLAGGSYEQYF
v_gene: TRBV5-6; abundance: -; d_gene: -; j_gene: TRBJ1-2; CDR3nt: TGTGCCAGCAGCTTGGTCAGCTATGGCTACACCTTC; CDR3aa: CASSLVSYGYTF
v_gene: TRBV4-3; abundance: -; d_gene: TRBD2; j_gene: TRBJ2-1; CDR3nt: TGCGCCAGCAGCCAAGAAGTCGGGAGGGACAATGAGCAGTTCTTC; CDR3aa: CASSQEVGRDNEQFF
v_gene: TRBV7-3; abundance: -; d_gene: -; j_gene: TRBJ2-1; CDR3nt: TGTGCCAGCAGCTTAGGTTCGGGGTCGCGTGGGCAGTTCTTC; CDR3aa: CASSLGSGSRGQFF
v_gene: TRBV9; abundance: -; d_gene: TRBD1; j_gene: TRBJ2-7; CDR3nt: TGTGCCAGCAGCACTGGACAGGGCTCCTACGAGCAGTACTTC; CDR3aa: CASSTGQGSYEQYF
v_gene: TRBV10-3; abundance: -; d_gene: -; j_gene: TRBJ2-5; CDR3nt: TGTGCCGCCGGTAGAGGGGGGGAAGAGACCCAGTACTTC; CDR3aa: CAAGRGGEETQYF
v_gene: TRBV29-1; abundance: few; d_gene: -; j_gene: TRBJ1-1; CDR3nt: TGCAGCGTTTCTAACCGCCTAAAAGAAGCTTTCTTT; CDR3aa: CSVSNRLKEAFF
v_gene: TRBV7-8; abundance: -; d_gene: -; j_gene: TRBJ2-3; CDR3nt: TGTGCCAGCAGCTTAGGTGGCCGTCCAGATACGCAGTATTTT; CDR3aa: CASSLGGRPDTQYF
v_gene: TRBV5-1; abundance: once; d_gene: TRBD1; j_gene: TRBJ1-1; CDR3nt: TGCGCCAGCAGCTCTTGGGACAGGGCGAACACTGAAGCTTTCTTT; CDR3aa: CASSSWDRANTEAFF
v_gene: TRBV9; abundance: -; d_gene: -; j_gene: TRBJ1-1; CDR3nt: TGTGCCAGCAGCGTAGTAACAGGCCTAAACACTGAAGCTTTCTTT; CDR3aa: CASSVVTGLNTEAFF
v_gene: TRBV10-2; abundance: -; d_gene: TRBD1; j_gene: TRBJ2-5; CDR3nt: TGCGCCAGCAGTGATTACGGGACAGGGAACTCAGGAGAGACCCAGTACTTC; CDR3aa: CASSDYGTGNSGETQYF
v_gene: TRBV28; abundance: few; d_gene: -; j_gene: TRBJ2-7; CDR3nt: TGTGCCAGCAGTTCTGGGGGCCAGAGGGGGCAGTACTTC; CDR3aa: CASSSGGQRGQYF
v_gene: TRBV29-1; abundance: -; d_gene: TRBD1; j_gene: TRBJ1-1; CDR3nt: TGCAGCGTTGGGGAGTGGGACAGGGGCACTGAAGCTTTCTTT; CDR3aa: CSVGEWDRGTEAFF
v_gene: TRBV7-9; abundance: -; d_gene: -; j_gene: TRBJ2-5; CDR3nt: TGTGCCAGCAGCCATCCCCCTGCGGAGACCCAGTACTTC; CDR3aa: CASSHPPAETQYF
v_gene: TRBV13; abundance: few; d_gene: -; j_gene: TRBJ2-1; CDR3nt: TGTGCCAGCAGCCAATACAATGAGCAGTTCTTC; CDR3aa: CASSQYNEQFF
v_gene: TRBV3-1/TRBV3-2; abundance: few; d_gene: -; j_gene: TRBJ1-5; CDR3nt: TGTGCCAGCAGCCAAGATTATGGGCGCAATCAGCCCCAGCATTTT; CDR3aa: CASSQDYGRNQPQHF
v_gene: TRBV19; abundance: once; d_gene: -; j_gene: TRBJ2-7; CDR3nt: TGTGCCAGTAGTTTAGGTCGGGGTTACGAGCAGTACTTC; CDR3aa: CASSLGRGYEQYF
v_gene: TRBV2; abundance: -; d_gene: -; j_gene: TRBJ2-3; CDR3nt: TGTGCCAGCGGCCCAGATACGCAGTATTTT; CDR3aa: CASGPDTQYF
v_gene: TRBV2; abundance: -; d_gene: -; j_gene: TRBJ2-1; CDR3nt: TGTGCCAGCGCTCCTAGGAAGCAGTTCTTC; CDR3aa: CASAPRKQFF
v_gene: TRBV18; abundance: once; d_gene: TRBD1; j_gene: TRBJ1-2; CDR3nt: TGTGCCAGCTCAATCGAGGGGACAGGGAATGGCTACACCTTC; CDR3aa: CASSIEGTGNGYTF
v_gene: TRBV7-2; abundance: -; d_gene: -; j_gene: TRBJ1-4; CDR3nt: TGTGCCAGCAGGATAACGGGGATGAATGAAAAACTGTTTTTT; CDR3aa: CASRITGMNEKLFF
v_gene: TRBV5-1; abundance: -; d_gene: -; j_gene: TRBJ2-7; CDR3nt: TGCGCCAGCAGCTCCCTCGGGGAGGCGGGCGGGATGCAGTACTTC; CDR3aa: CASSSLGEAGGMQYF